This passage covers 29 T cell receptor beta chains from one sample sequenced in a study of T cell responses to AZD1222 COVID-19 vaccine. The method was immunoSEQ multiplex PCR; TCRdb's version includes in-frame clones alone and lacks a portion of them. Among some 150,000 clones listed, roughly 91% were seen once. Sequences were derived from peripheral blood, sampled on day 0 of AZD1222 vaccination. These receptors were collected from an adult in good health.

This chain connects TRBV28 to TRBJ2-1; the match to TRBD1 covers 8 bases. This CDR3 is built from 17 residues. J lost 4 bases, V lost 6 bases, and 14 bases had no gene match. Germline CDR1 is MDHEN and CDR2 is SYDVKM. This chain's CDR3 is CASRPIGGTGLYNEQFF. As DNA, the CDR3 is TGTGCCAGCAGACCGATAGGGGGGACAGGCCTTTACAATGAGCAGTTCTTC.

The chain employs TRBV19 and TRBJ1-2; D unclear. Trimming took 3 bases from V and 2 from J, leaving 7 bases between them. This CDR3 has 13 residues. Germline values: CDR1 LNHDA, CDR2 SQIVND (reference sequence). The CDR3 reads CASSIAPNYGYTF. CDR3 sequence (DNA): TGTGCCAGTAGTATCGCCCCGAACTATGGCTACACCTTC. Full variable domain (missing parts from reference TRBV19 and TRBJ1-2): DGGITQSPKYLFRKEGQNVTLSCEQNLNHDAMYWYRQDPGQGLRLIYYSQIVNDFQKGDIAEGYSVSREKKESFPLTVTSAQKNPTAFYLCASSIAPNYGYTFGSGTRLTVV.

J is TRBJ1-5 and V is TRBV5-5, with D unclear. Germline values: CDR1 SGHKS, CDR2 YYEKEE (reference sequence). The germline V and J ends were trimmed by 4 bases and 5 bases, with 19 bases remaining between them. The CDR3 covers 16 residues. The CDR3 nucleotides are TGTGCCAGCAGCCCTAAGGTACAACACCTGGATCAGCCCCAGCATTTT. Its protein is CASSPKVQHLDQPQHF.

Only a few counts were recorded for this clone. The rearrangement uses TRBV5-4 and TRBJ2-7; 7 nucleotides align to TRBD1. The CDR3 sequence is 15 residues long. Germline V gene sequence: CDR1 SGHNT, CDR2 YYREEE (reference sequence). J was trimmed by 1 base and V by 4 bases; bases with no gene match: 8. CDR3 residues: CASSPQGGFSYEQYF. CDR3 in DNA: TGTGCCAGCAGCCCGCAAGGGGGCTTTTCCTACGAGCAGTACTTC.

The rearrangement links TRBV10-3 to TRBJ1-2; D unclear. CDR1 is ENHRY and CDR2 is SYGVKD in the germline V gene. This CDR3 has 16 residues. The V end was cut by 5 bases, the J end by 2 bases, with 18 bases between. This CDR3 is CAISNQNGLSNYGYTF. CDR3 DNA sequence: TGTGCCATCAGTAATCAAAATGGCCTAAGCAACTATGGCTACACCTTC.

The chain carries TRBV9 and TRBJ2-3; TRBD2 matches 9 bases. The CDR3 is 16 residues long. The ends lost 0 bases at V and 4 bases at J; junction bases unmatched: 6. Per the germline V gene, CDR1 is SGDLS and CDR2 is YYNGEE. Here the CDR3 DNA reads TGTGCCAGCAGCGTAGGAGTGCGGGAGGGAGCAGATACGCAGTATTTT. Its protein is CASSVGVREGADTQYF.

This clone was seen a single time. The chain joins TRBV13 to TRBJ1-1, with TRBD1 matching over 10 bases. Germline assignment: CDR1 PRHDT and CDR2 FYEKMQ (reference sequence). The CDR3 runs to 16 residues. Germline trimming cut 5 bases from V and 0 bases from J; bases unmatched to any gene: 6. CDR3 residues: CASSPGTGALNTEAFF. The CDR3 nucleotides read TGTGCCAGCAGCCCGGGGACAGGGGCCCTGAACACTGAAGCTTTCTTT.

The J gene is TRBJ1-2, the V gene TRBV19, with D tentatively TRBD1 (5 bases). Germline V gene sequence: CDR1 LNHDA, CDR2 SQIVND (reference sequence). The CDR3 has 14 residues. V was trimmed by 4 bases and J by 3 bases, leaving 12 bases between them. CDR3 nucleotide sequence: TGTGCCAGTAGTAGTGGGGCGTCTTACTATGGCTACACCTTC. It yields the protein CASSSGASYYGYTF. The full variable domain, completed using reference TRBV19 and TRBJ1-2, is DGGITQSPKYLFRKEGQNVTLSCEQNLNHDAMYWYRQDPGQGLRLIYYSQIVNDFQKGDIAEGYSVSREKKESFPLTVTSAQKNPTAFYLCASSSGASYYGYTFGSGTRLTVV.

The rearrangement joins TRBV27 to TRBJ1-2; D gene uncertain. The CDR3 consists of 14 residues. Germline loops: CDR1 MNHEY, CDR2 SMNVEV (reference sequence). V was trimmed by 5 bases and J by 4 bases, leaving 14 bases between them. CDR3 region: CASSHSAGSYGYTF. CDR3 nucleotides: TGTGCCAGCAGTCACTCCGCGGGGAGCTATGGCTACACCTTC.

The CDR3 sequence: CAWSVPRRDPRGISNQPQHF. The CDR3 bases are TGTGCCTGGAGTGTACCCCGGCGGGACCCAAGGGGGATTAGCAATCAGCCCCAGCATTTT. The chain uses TRBV30 and TRBJ1-5, with D maybe TRBD1 (6 bases). The CDR3 totals 20 residues. Germline V CDR1 and CDR2: GTSNPN, SVGIG (reference sequence). V gave up 0 bases and J gave up 0 bases, with 24 bases separating them.

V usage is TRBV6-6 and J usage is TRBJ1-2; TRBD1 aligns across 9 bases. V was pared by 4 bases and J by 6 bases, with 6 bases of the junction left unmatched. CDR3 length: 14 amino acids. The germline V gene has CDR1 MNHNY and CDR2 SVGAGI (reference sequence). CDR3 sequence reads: CASSFSTGGHGYTF. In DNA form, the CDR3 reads TGTGCCAGCAGTTTTTCGACAGGGGGGCATGGCTACACCTTC.

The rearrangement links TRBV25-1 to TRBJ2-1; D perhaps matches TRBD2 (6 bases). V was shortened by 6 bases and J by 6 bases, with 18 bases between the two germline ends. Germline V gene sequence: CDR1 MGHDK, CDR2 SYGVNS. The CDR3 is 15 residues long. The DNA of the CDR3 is TGTGCCAGCAGGGAGGGACGCCAACCGGGCAATGAGCAGTTCTTC. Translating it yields CASREGRQPGNEQFF.

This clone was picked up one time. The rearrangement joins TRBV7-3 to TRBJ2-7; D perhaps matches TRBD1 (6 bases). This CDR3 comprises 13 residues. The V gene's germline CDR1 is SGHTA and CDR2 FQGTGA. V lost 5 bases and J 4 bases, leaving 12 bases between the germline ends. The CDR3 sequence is CASSLHRDYEQYF. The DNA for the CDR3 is TGTGCCAGCAGCCTTCACAGGGATTACGAGCAGTACTTC.

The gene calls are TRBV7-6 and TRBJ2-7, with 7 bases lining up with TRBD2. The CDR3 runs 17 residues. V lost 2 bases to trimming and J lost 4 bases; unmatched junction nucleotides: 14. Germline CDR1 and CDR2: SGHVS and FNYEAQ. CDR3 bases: TGTGCCAGCAGCTTACCTCCTGGGGCGGGAGAAGGGTACGAGCAGTACTTC. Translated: CASSLPPGAGEGYEQYF. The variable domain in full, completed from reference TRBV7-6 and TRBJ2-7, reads GAGVSQSPRYKVTKRGQDVALRCDPISGHVSLYWYRQALGQGPEFLTYFNYEAQQDKSGLPNDRFSAERPEGSISTLTIQRTEQRDSAMYRCASSLPPGAGEGYEQYFGPGTRLTVT.

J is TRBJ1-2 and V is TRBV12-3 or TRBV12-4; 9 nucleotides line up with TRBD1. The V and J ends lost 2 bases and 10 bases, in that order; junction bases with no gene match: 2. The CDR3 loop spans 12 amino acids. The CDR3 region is CASSLKQGAYTF. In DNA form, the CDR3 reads TGTGCCAGCAGTTTAAAACAGGGGGCCTACACCTTC.

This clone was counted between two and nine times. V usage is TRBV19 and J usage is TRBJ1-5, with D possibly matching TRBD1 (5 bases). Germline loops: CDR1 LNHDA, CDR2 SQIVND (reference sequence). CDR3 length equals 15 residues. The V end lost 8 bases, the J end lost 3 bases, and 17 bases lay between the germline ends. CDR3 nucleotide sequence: TGTGCCAGTCATTGGGGGGGGAATACCAATCAGCCCCAGCATTTT. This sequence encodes CASHWGGNTNQPQHF.

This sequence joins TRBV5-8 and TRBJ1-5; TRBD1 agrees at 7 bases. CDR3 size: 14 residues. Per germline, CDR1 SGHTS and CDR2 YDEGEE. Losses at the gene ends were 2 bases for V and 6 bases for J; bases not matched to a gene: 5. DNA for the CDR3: TGTGCCAGCAGCTTAGACAGGGAACCTCAGCCCCAGCATTTT. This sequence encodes CASSLDREPQPQHF.

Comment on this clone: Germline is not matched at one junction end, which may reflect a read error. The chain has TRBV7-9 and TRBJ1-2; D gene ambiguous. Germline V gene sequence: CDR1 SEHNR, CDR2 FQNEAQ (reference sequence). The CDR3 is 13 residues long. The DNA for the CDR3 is TGTGCCAGCAGCTTAGGGGCAGCCGCCCATACCGACTTC. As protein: CASSLGAAAHTDF.

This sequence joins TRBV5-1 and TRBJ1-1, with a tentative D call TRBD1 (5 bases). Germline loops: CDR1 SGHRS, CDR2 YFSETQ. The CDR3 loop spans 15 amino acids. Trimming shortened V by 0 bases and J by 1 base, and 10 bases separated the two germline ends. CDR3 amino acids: CASSLGRGGNTEAFF. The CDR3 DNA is TGCGCCAGCAGCTTGGGTAGGGGCGGGAACACTGAAGCTTTCTTT.

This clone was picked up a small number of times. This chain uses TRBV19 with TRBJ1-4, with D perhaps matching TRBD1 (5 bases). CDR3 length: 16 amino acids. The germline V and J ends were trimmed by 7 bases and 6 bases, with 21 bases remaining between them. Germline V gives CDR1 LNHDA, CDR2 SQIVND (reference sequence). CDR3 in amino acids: CASNPGPNQRDEKLFF. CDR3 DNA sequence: TGTGCCAGTAACCCGGGACCGAACCAAAGGGATGAAAAACTGTTTTTT. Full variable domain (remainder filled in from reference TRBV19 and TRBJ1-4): DGGITQSPKYLFRKEGQNVTLSCEQNLNHDAMYWYRQDPGQGLRLIYYSQIVNDFQKGDIAEGYSVSREKKESFPLTVTSAQKNPTAFYLCASNPGPNQRDEKLFFGSGTQLSVL.

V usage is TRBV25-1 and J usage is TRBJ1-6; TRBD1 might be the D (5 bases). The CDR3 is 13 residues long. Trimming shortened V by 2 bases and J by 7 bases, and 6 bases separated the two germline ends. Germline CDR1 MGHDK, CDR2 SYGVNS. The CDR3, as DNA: TGTGCCAGCAGTGAACGACAGAATTCACCCCTCCACTTT. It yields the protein CASSERQNSPLHF.

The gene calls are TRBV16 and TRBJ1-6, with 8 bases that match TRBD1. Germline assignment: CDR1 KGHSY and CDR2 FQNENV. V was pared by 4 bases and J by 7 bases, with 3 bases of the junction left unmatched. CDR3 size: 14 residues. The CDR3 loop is CASSPGQGNSPLHF. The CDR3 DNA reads TGTGCCAGCAGCCCCGGACAGGGAAATTCACCCCTCCACTTT.

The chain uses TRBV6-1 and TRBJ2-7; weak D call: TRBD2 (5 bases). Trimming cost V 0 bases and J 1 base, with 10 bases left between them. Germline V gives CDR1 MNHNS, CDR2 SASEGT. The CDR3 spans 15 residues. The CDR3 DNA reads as TGTGCCAGCAGTGAAGCGCCAGCGGAGTCCTACGAGCAGTACTTC. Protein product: CASSEAPAESYEQYF.

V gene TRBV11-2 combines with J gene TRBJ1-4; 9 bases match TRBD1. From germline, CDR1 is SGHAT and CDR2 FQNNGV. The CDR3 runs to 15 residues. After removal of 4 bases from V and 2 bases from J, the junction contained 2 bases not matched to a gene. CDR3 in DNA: TGTGCCAGCAGCTCAACAGGGGGCACTAATGAAAAACTGTTTTTT. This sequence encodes CASSSTGGTNEKLFF.

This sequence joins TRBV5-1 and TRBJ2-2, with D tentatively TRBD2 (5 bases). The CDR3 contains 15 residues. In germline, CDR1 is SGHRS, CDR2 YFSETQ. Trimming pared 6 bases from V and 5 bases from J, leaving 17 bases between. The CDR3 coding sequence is TGCGCCAGCACCGAAGACCTTGGGAGAACCGGGGAGCTGTTTTTT. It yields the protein CASTEDLGRTGELFF.

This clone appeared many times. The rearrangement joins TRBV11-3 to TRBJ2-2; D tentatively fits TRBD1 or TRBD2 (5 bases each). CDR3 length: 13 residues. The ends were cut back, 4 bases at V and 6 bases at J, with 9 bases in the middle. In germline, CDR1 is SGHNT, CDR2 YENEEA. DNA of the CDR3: TGTGCCAGCAGCTCCCGGGACCCCGGGGAGCTGTTTTTT. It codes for CASSSRDPGELFF.

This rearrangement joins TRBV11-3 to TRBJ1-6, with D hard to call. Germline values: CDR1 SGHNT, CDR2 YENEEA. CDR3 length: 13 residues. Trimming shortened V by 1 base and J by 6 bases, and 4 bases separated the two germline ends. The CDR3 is CASSLVSNSPLHF. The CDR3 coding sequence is TGTGCCAGCAGCTTAGTCAGTAATTCACCCCTCCACTTT.

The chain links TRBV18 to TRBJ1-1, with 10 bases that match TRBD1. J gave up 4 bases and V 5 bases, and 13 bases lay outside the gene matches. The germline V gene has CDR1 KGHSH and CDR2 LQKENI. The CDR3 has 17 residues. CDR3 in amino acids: CASSKTGGSGKGTEAFF. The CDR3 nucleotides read TGTGCCAGCTCAAAGACAGGGGGCTCGGGGAAGGGCACTGAAGCTTTCTTT.

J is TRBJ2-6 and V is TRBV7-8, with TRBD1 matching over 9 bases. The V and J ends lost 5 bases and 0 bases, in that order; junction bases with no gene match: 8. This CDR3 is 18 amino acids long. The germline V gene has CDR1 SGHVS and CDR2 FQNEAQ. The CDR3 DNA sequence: TGTGCCAGCAGCGCCCGGGACAGGGCCTTCTCTGGGGCCAACGTCCTGACTTTC. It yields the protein CASSARDRAFSGANVLTF.